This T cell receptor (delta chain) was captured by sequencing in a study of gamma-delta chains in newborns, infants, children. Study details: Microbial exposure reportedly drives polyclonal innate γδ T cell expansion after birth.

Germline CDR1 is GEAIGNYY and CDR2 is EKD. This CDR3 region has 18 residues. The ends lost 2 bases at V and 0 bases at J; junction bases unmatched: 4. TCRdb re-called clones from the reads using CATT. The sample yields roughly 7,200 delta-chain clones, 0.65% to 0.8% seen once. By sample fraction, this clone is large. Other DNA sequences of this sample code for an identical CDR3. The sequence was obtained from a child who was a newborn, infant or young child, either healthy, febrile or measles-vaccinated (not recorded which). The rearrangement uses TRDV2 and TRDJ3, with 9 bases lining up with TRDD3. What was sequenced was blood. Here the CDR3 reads CACDKVLGDSWDTRQMFF. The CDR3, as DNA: TGTGCCTGTGACAAAGTACTGGGGGACTCCTGGGACACCCGACAGATGTTTTTC.